The rows below give T cell receptor beta chains drawn from one sample of a study of cytomegalovirus exposure and HLA in healthy donors. Generated by immunoSEQ multiplex PCR, the TCRdb table keeps only in-frame clones and is missing some. This table holds tens of thousands of clones, about 73% found once. The sample consisted of PBMCs. These receptor sequences come from a young woman in good health and CMV-seronegative. CDR3s include the opening cysteine and the closing phenylalanine or tryptophan. The order of the fields is V gene, J gene, D gene, CDR3 protein. The D gene is left open where the match is weak.

V: TRBV28
J: TRBJ1-2
D: NA
CDR3: CASRSQNFDGYTF

V: TRBV30
J: TRBJ2-7
D: NA
CDR3: CAWSVQNRPYEQYF

V: TRBV11-2
J: TRBJ2-3
D: NA
CDR3: CASSSRDFYTQYF

V: TRBV6-5
J: TRBJ1-2
D: NA
CDR3: CASSWTAMWGYTF

V: TRBV20-1
J: TRBJ1-2
D: TRBD1
CDR3: CSAKQGGYTF

V: TRBV30
J: TRBJ2-5
D: NA
CDR3: CAWSGGGETQYF

V: TRBV9
J: TRBJ2-1
D: TRBD1
CDR3: CASSAGLYRGEQFF

V: TRBV4-2
J: TRBJ1-1
D: NA
CDR3: CASSPRIGNTEAFF

V: TRBV29-1
J: TRBJ2-7
D: NA
CDR3: CSVRTYEQYF

V: TRBV6-5
J: TRBJ2-7
D: TRBD1
CDR3: CASSPLTGGFSEQYF

V: TRBV7-2
J: TRBJ2-3
D: TRBD2
CDR3: CASSLDPLAGRTDTQYF

V: TRBV6-5
J: TRBJ2-3
D: TRBD2
CDR3: CASSYSTSGSGTQYF

V: TRBV5-1
J: TRBJ1-1
D: NA
CDR3: CASSLASRGLTEAFF

V: TRBV5-8
J: TRBJ2-5
D: TRBD2
CDR3: CASSTGLAGPETQYF

V: TRBV29-1
J: TRBJ2-3
D: NA
CDR3: CSVPPGLRWGTDTQYF

V: TRBV4-2
J: TRBJ2-7
D: NA
CDR3: CASSQGTTSKRGHLYEQYF

V: TRBV9
J: TRBJ1-5
D: TRBD1
CDR3: CASSVRQGSEQPQHF

V: TRBV6-6
J: TRBJ1-1
D: NA
CDR3: CASSYSRNTEAFF

V: TRBV29-1
J: TRBJ1-1
D: TRBD1
CDR3: CSVESTDRPLYAFF

V: TRBV6-6
J: TRBJ1-1
D: NA
CDR3: CASSYEGVAEAFF

V: TRBV10-3
J: TRBJ2-1
D: NA
CDR3: CAITSSQNEQFF

V: TRBV10-3
J: TRBJ2-7
D: NA
CDR3: CAIGGRENEQYF

V: TRBV30
J: TRBJ1-2
D: TRBD1
CDR3: CAWSQNRGYGYTF

V: TRBV25-1
J: TRBJ1-1
D: NA
CDR3: CASSGAKSGEAFF

V: TRBV6-4
J: TRBJ2-1
D: NA
CDR3: CASSTSSYNEQFF